Below are 7 T cell receptor beta chains sequenced from a single sample in a study of OX40 agonist ivuxolimab in advanced cancers. Sequencing used immunoSEQ multiplex PCR; TCRdb keeps in-frame clones, though not all of them. The profile shows roughly 60,000 clones, about 91% of them singletons. The sample consisted of CD4+ or CD8+ T cells sorted from blood, taken in a trial of the OX40 agonist ivuxolimab. These receptors came from an adult with an advanced solid tumor such as melanoma, head and neck, liver or kidney cancer.

This chain links TRBV4-3 with TRBJ2-7; 7 bases are a match to TRBD2. CDR3 size: 17 residues. The V and J ends lost 0 bases and 6 bases, in that order; junction bases with no gene match: 14. Germline-derived CDR1 and CDR2 are LGHNA and YSLEER. The CDR3 loop is CASSQDSHGLVSGEQYF. CDR3 nucleotides: TGCGCCAGCAGCCAAGACTCCCATGGACTAGTTTCGGGCGAGCAGTACTTC.

The rearrangement uses TRBV29-1 and TRBJ2-1; D is undetermined. The CDR3 loop spans 14 amino acids. Per germline, CDR1 SQVTM and CDR2 ANQGSEA. Trimming left V 3 bases short and J 0 bases short, with 9 bases between. The CDR3 DNA reads TGCAGCGTTGATGAGCAAAGCTCCTACAATGAGCAGTTCTTC. Protein product: CSVDEQSSYNEQFF.

Here the CDR3 reads CASSPGQGYEQYF. The CDR3 nucleotides read TGTGCCAGCAGCCCGGGACAGGGATACGAGCAGTACTTC. The chain joins TRBV7-3 to TRBJ2-7; 9 nucleotides match TRBD1. The CDR3 spans 13 residues. V shed 5 bases, J shed 4 bases, and the junction held 3 bases outside the gene matches. CDR1 and CDR2 (germline): SGHTA, FQGTGA.

The chain's CDR3 is CASSEIAGSTDTQYF. CDR3 bases: TGTGCCAGCAGTGAAATTGCAGGTAGCACAGATACGCAGTATTTT. This sequence joins TRBV6-1 and TRBJ2-3; D not certain. The CDR3 runs 15 residues. Germline CDR1 reads MNHNS; CDR2 reads SASEGT. V lost 2 bases, J lost 0 bases, and 9 bases lay in between.

J is TRBJ2-7 and V is TRBV4-2, with 7 bases matching TRBD1. Germline-derived CDR1 and CDR2 are LGHNA and YNFKEQ. The CDR3 runs to 17 residues. V gave up 0 bases and J gave up 3 bases; unmatched junction bases: 11. The chain's CDR3 is CASSQDPQGDLFYEQYF. The CDR3 DNA reads TGTGCCAGCAGCCAAGATCCCCAGGGGGATCTTTTCTACGAGCAGTACTTC.

V usage is TRBV2 and J usage is TRBJ2-6; 11 bases fit TRBD1. The junction had 1 base not matched to a gene; V was cut back by 6 bases and J by 0 bases. The germline gives CDR1 SNHLY, CDR2 FYNNEI. The CDR3 totals 16 residues. CDR3 DNA sequence: TGTGCCAGCAGCGGGACAGGGGGCTCTGGGGCCAACGTCCTGACTTTC. Protein: CASSGTGGSGANVLTF. The variable domain in full, completed from reference TRBV2 and TRBJ2-6, reads EPEVTQTPSHQVTQMGQEVILRCVPISNHLYFYWYRQILGQKVEFLVSFYNNEISEKSEIFDDQFSVERPDGSNFTLKIRSTKLEDSAMYFCASSGTGGSGANVLTFGAGSRLTVL.

The chain couples TRBV7-9 to TRBJ2-7, with D possibly being TRBD2 (6 bases). The CDR3 spans 15 residues. Germline V gene lookup returns CDR1 SEHNR and CDR2 FQNEAQ (reference sequence). V gave up 5 bases and J gave up 0 bases, with 14 bases separating them. This CDR3 reads CASSPGTPSSYEQYF. The CDR3 region has the DNA TGTGCCAGCAGCCCCGGGACTCCAAGCTCCTACGAGCAGTACTTC.